The clone carrying this T cell receptor (beta chain) was detected ten times or more. Its antigen is unidentified. This specimen belongs to a study of regulatory T cells in long-lasting Graves disease. CDR3 regions were amplified by Arm-PCR using iRepertoire HTBI primers to build TCR beta libraries. Original processing methods: The samples yielded 55 to 75 TRBV and 14 TRBJ segments. TCRdb analysed the multiplex PCR reads with MiXCR anew, one entry per CDR3 protein. What appears here as the V and J calls and clone size reflects TCRdb's work, not the paper's. The data contain hundreds of thousands of distinct CDR3 sequences, approximately 15% of them singletons. Time point specified: newly diagnosed GD, antithyroid drugs for less than 3 months. From RNA extracted from PBMCs, the TCR library was made. Criteria from the American Thyroid Association guidelines were applied to diagnose Graves' disease. V was trimmed by 6 bases and J by 1 base, leaving 14 bases between them. The CDR3 runs to 15 residues. CDR1 is MNHEY and CDR2 is SVGEGT in the germline V gene.

Findings and caveats of the study: Compared with new cases, persistent Graves' patients showed reduced TCR diversity.

A further study also used this sample, focusing on T cells in Graves' hyperthyroidism and ophthalmopathy. As that report states: Most thyroid clonotypes expanded above 0.001 appeared in blood too.

The source of this sequence is a man aged 35 to 55 with Graves disease. This specimen was peripheral blood mononuclear cells (PBMCs), taken at new diagnosis, from a patient treated with antithyroid drugs. The chain combines TRBV6-2 or TRBV6-3 with TRBJ2-3, with D possibly being TRBD2 (6 bases). CDR3 in DNA: TGTGCCAGCAGCCTTAGCGGTTCCGGCACAGATACGCAGTATTTT. Encoded protein: CASSLSGSGTDTQYF.